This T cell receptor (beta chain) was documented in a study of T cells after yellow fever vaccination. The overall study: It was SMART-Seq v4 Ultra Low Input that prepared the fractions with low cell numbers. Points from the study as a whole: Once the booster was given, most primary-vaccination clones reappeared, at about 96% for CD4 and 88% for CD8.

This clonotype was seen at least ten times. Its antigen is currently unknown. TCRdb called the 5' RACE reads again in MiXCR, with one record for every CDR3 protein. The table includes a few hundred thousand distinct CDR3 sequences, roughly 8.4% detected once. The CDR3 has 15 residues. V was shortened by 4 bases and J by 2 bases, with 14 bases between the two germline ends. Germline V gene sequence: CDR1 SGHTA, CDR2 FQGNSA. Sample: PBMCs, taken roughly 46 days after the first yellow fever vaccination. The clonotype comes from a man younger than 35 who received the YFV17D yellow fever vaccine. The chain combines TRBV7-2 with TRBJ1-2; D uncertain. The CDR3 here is CASSYYLTANYGYTF. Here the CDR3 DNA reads TGTGCCAGCAGCTACTACCTGACTGCGAACTATGGCTACACCTTC.